This T cell receptor beta chain emerged from a study of early T cells in non-severe SARS-CoV-2 infection. From the 5' RACE reads, TCRdb called clonotypes with MiXCR, one entry per CDR3 protein. The data show nearly 110,000 distinct CDR3 sequences, around 10% seen once. This clonotype was counted at least ten times. This CDR3 region has 15 residues. Trimming removed 7 bases from V and 5 bases from J; junction bases left unmatched: 10. The clonotype comes from an adult who was a healthcare worker with PCR-confirmed SARS-CoV-2 infection or an uninfected control (not recorded which). The V and J genes are TRBV12-3 or TRBV12-4 and TRBJ2-2; 7 bases map to TRBD1. Sequenced input: whole blood. CDR3 residues: CASNPLTGRTGELFF. In nucleotides, the CDR3 is TGTGCCAGCAACCCCCTGACAGGGCGGACCGGGGAGCTGTTTTTT.